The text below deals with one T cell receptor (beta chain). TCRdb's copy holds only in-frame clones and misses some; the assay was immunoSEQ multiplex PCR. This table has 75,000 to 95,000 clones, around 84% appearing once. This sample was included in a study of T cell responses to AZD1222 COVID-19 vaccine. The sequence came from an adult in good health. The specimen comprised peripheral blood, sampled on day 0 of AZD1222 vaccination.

CDR3 protein: CASSQVNNQPQHF. The CDR3 nucleotides read TGTGCCAGCTCACAGGTAAACAATCAGCCCCAGCATTTT. This chain connects TRBV2 to TRBJ1-5; D may be TRBD1 (5 bases). V was shortened by 8 bases and J by 3 bases, with 11 bases between the two germline ends. This CDR3 comprises 13 residues. CDR1 SNHLY and CDR2 FYNNEI come from the germline V gene.